This T cell receptor (beta chain) was profiled in a study of CD8 T cells in ankylosing spondylitis. J lost 6 bases, V lost 1 base, and 4 bases had no gene match. The CDR3 loop spans 16 amino acids. Germline V gene data show CDR1 as SGHVS and CDR2 as FQNEAQ. TCRdb redid the calling of the 5' RACE reads with MiXCR, one entry per CDR3 protein. Found here are approximately 220,000 distinct CDR3 sequences, roughly a tenth of them singletons; the top ten hold over 20%. This clonotype occurred once. Sequencing was performed on blood, either unsorted or a sorted T cell fraction (not recorded which). The TCR originated in a male donor with ankylosing spondylitis or in good health (not recorded which). V is TRBV7-8 and J is TRBJ2-7; 15 bases agree with TRBD2. The CDR3 DNA is TGTGCCAGCAGCTTAGAGGGGACTAGCGGGGGGATCGAGCAGTACTTC. It yields the protein CASSLEGTSGGIEQYF.